The entry below describes one TCR beta chain. The antigen is undetermined. The sample belongs to a study of CD8 T cells in Susac syndrome. Overall study findings and caveats: The relatively small number of individuals in the TCR sequencing and HLA analysis was acknowledged by the study.

An input of about 0.45 to 1 ug of RNA was subjected to reverse transcription using random hexamers. Across 54 Vbeta and 13 Jbeta, TCR beta CDR3 was amplified with immunoSEQ multiplex PCR. From the immunoSEQ multiplex PCR reads, TCRdb called clonotypes with MiXCR, one entry per CDR3 protein. This sample has almost 450,000 distinct CDR3 sequences, with more than 80% found just once. This CDR3 region has 14 residues. Germline values: CDR1 SNHLY, CDR2 FYNNEI. The ends lost 2 bases at V and 7 bases at J; junction bases unmatched: 5. The source of this sequence is a human donor with multiple sclerosis. The material sequenced was CD8+ T cells from PBMCs. The V and J genes are TRBV2 and TRBJ2-1; 7 nucleotides match TRBD1. The CDR3 DNA follows: TGTGCCAGCAGTGAACAAGGGGGCGGGAATGAGCAGTTCTTC. It codes for CASSEQGGGNEQFF.